The 22 T cell receptor beta chains listed next were all sequenced from one sample in a study of control samples from healthy donors and cancer patients. Sequencing was performed with immunoSEQ multiplex PCR; in TCRdb, only in-frame clones are kept and a portion is missing. Of around 89,000 clones in the sample, almost 85% are singletons; the top ten hold around a tenth. The specimen sequenced was blood. The receptors were gathered from a woman aged 60 to 75 in good health.

The V gene is TRBV5-1, the J gene TRBJ2-7; 10 nucleotides match TRBD1. The CDR3 has 15 residues. The V gene's germline CDR1 is SGHRS and CDR2 YFSETQ. Trimming cost V 1 base and J 7 bases; bases outside gene matches: 8. CDR3 protein: CASSLYGTGVREQYF. The CDR3 DNA sequence: TGCGCCAGCAGCTTGTACGGGACAGGGGTTCGAGAGCAGTACTTC.

This clone has just one count. V is TRBV9 and J is TRBJ2-3, with 9 bases matching TRBD2. The CDR3 contains 16 residues. Germline CDR1 reads SGDLS; CDR2 reads YYNGEE. Trimming took 2 bases from V and 0 from J; bases not matched to a gene: 4. CDR3 coding DNA: TGTGCCAGCAGCGTCGGACTAGCGCAGAGCACAGATACGCAGTATTTT. It yields the protein CASSVGLAQSTDTQYF.

The chain recombines TRBV6-5 with TRBJ1-5, with D unclear. Germline V gene data show CDR1 as MNHEY and CDR2 as SVGAGI. The V gene lost 8 bases and the J gene lost 6 bases, with 20 bases spanning the gap. The CDR3 is 15 amino acids. As DNA, the CDR3 is TGTGCCAGCGGGGAGGGCGGACCGACCCGTCAGCCCCAGCATTTT. It specifies CASGEGGPTRQPQHF.

The chain has TRBV21-1 and TRBJ1-2. TRBV21-1 is described as a pseudogene. The CDR3 has 15 residues. The CDR3 loop is CASSKVVPRTYGYTF. CDR3 nucleotides: TGTGCCAGCAGCAAAGTGGTCCCCAGGACCTATGGCTACACCTTC.

The V call is TRBV18, the J call TRBJ2-1, with D possibly being TRBD2 (6 bases). This CDR3 region has 14 residues. Trimming shortened V by 3 bases and J by 8 bases, and 14 bases separated the two germline ends. CDR1 KGHSH and CDR2 LQKENI come from the germline V gene. CDR3 coding DNA: TGTGCCAGCTCACCTAAGACTAGTTCTCATGAGCAGTTCTTC. This translates into CASSPKTSSHEQFF.

In this sample, this clone turned up once. This rearrangement joins TRBV15 to TRBJ1-3; D unresolved. Germline CDR1 reads LNHNV; CDR2 reads YYDKDF (reference sequence). This CDR3 is 17 amino acids long. The V gene lost 0 bases and the J gene lost 0 bases, with 12 bases spanning the gap. The chain's CDR3 is CATSRDPKRNSGNTIYF. Written as DNA, the CDR3 is TGTGCCACCAGCAGAGATCCGAAGCGAAACTCTGGAAACACCATATATTTT.

This rearrangement joins TRBV19 to TRBJ1-5; TRBD1 aligns across 9 bases. This CDR3 spans 17 amino acids. Germline lookup yields CDR1 LNHDA and CDR2 SQIVND (reference sequence). Trimming took 5 bases from V and 2 from J; bases not matched to a gene: 10. The CDR3 sequence: CASSSGQGRSGNQPQHF. For the CDR3, the DNA is TGTGCCAGTAGTTCCGGACAGGGGAGGAGCGGCAATCAGCCCCAGCATTTT.

V and J are TRBV5-5 and TRBJ2-3, with 9 bases matching TRBD1. CDR3 length: 15 residues. Germline values: CDR1 SGHKS, CDR2 YYEKEE (reference sequence). After removal of 4 bases from V and 3 bases from J, the junction contained 6 bases not matched to a gene. Here the CDR3 reads CASSNRQGGTDTQYF. CDR3 DNA: TGTGCCAGCAGCAATCGACAGGGGGGTACAGATACGCAGTATTTT.

V and J are TRBV19 and TRBJ1-5; possibly TRBD1 for D (6 bases). Trimming shortened V by 4 bases and J by 3 bases, and 10 bases separated the two germline ends. The germline CDR1 and CDR2 sequences are LNHDA and SQIVND (reference sequence). The CDR3 runs to 14 residues. The CDR3 spells CASSTTGTNQPQHF. As DNA, the CDR3 is TGTGCCAGTAGTACAACAGGGACCAATCAGCCCCAGCATTTT.

The genes are TRBV7-2 and TRBJ2-7; possible D gene TRBD1, 5 bases. The CDR3 sequence is 17 residues long. V was clipped by 0 bases and J by 3 bases, with 18 bases between them. In germline, CDR1 is SGHTA, CDR2 FQGNSA. CDR3 bases: TGTGCCAGCAGCTTAGCGTCATCCCAGGGTGCAAGCTACGAGCAGTACTTC. Translation: CASSLASSQGASYEQYF.

This chain uses TRBV3-1 (or the pseudogene TRBV3-2) with TRBJ1-2; the D gene is possibly TRBD1 (5 bases). Deletions cut 0 bases from V and 7 bases from J, with 15 bases between. This CDR3 is built from 15 residues. Germline V gene data show CDR1 as LGHDT and CDR2 as YNNKEL (reference sequence). DNA of the CDR3: TGTGCCAGCAGCCAAGACCTGACAGTATCCAGTGGCTACACCTTC. Amino acid sequence: CASSQDLTVSSGYTF.

This clone was found many times. The V gene is TRBV7-9, the J gene TRBJ1-4, with 7 bases lining up with TRBD1. V trimming: 3 bases; J trimming: 0 bases; junction bases outside the gene matches: 10. Per germline, CDR1 SEHNR and CDR2 FQNEAQ (reference sequence). This CDR3 is 18 amino acids long. The CDR3 region has the DNA TGTGCCAGCAGCTTTCAGGGGGGCGAGGATGCAACTAATGAAAAACTGTTTTTT. Residues: CASSFQGGEDATNEKLFF.

The sample holds one count of this clone. The V gene is TRBV4-1, the J gene TRBJ1-1; D uncertain. The CDR3 covers 12 residues. Germline CDR1 MGHRA, CDR2 YSYEKL. V lost 1 base and J 11 bases, leaving 11 bases between the germline ends. Here the CDR3 DNA reads TGCGCCAGCAGCCAAGGCAGTTATAGGGCTTTCTTT. It yields the protein CASSQGSYRAFF.

This clone occurred once. The chain couples TRBV28 to TRBJ1-1, with 7 bases matching TRBD1. The junction had 7 bases not matched to a gene; V was cut back by 2 bases and J by 7 bases. CDR3 length: 14 residues. Germline V gene lookup returns CDR1 MDHEN and CDR2 SYDVKM. CDR3 in amino acids: CASSLRLRQGEAFF. DNA of the CDR3: TGTGCCAGCAGTTTACGCCTCCGACAGGGTGAAGCTTTCTTT.

The chain is built from TRBV21-1 and TRBJ2-5. TRBV21-1 is termed a pseudogene. This CDR3 region has 16 residues. The CDR3 loop reads CASSNSPPRGWETQYF. The CDR3 DNA sequence: TGTGCCAGCAGCAATTCCCCACCCCGGGGCTGGGAGACCCAGTACTTC.

This clone came up once. The chain carries TRBV2 and TRBJ2-7, with a weak D call TRBD2 (5 bases). Germline V gene sequence: CDR1 SNHLY, CDR2 FYNNEI. The CDR3 is made up of 12 amino acids. Trimming left V 6 bases short and J 7 bases short, with 13 bases between. CDR3: CASRVVPGEQYF. In DNA form, the CDR3 reads TGTGCCAGCAGGGTCGTACCGGGGGAGCAGTACTTC.

The table lists this clone with a few counts. V and J are TRBV6-5 and TRBJ1-5; D gene ambiguous. The CDR3 is 11 residues long. Germline CDR1 and CDR2: MNHEY and SVGAGI. The V end was cut by 8 bases, the J end by 9 bases, with 11 bases between. The CDR3 coding sequence is TGTGCCAGCTTGGCGGGCGGGCCCCAGCATTTT. Protein product: CASLAGGPQHF.

This clone was seen just once. V usage is TRBV7-9 and J usage is TRBJ2-7; D not resolved. Germline assignment: CDR1 SEHNR and CDR2 FQNEAQ (reference sequence). V was clipped by 5 bases and J by 0 bases, with 8 bases between them. The CDR3 runs to 13 residues. CDR3 protein: CASSVHSSYEQYF. DNA for the CDR3: TGTGCCAGCAGCGTACATAGCTCCTACGAGCAGTACTTC.

CDR3 amino acids: CASSSGLAGHNTGELFF. DNA of the CDR3: TGTGCCAGCAGCTCGGGACTAGCGGGTCACAACACCGGGGAGCTGTTTTTT. The chain carries TRBV3-1 (or the pseudogene TRBV3-2) and TRBJ2-2, with TRBD2 matching over 12 bases. Germline V lookup: CDR1 LGHDT, CDR2 YNNKEL (reference sequence). V shed 5 bases, J shed 2 bases, and the junction held 6 bases outside the gene matches. This CDR3 comprises 17 residues.

As DNA, the CDR3 is TGTGCCAGCAGCCCCCAGAGGGTACAGTCCTATGGCTACACCTTC. This codes for CASSPQRVQSYGYTF. The rearrangement joins TRBV11-2 to TRBJ1-2; D ambiguous. The CDR3 is made up of 15 amino acids. With 5 bases removed from V and 4 bases from J, the gap between germline ends came to 17 bases. Germline V CDR1 and CDR2: SGHAT, FQNNGV.

The CDR3 loop is CASSRTGDPKNIQYF. DNA of the CDR3: TGTGCCAGCAGCCGTACAGGGGACCCCAAAAACATTCAGTACTTC. The chain links TRBV11-3 to TRBJ2-4; 7 nucleotides line up with TRBD1. Germline V gives CDR1 SGHNT, CDR2 YENEEA. V lost 5 bases, J lost 2 bases, and 6 bases stayed unmatched. There are 15 residues in the CDR3. The complete variable domain, with remaining parts taken from reference TRBV11-3 and TRBJ2-4, reads EAGVVQSPRYKIIEKKQPVAFWCNPISGHNTLYWYLQNLGQGPELLIRYENEEAVDDSQLPKDRFSAERLKGVDSTLKIQPAELGDSAVYLCASSRTGDPKNIQYFGAGTRLSVL.

The V gene is TRBV5-4, the J gene TRBJ1-2; D gene ambiguous. The germline gives CDR1 SGHNT, CDR2 YYREEE (reference sequence). The CDR3 length is 14 residues. Trimming took 3 bases from V and 4 from J, leaving 13 bases between them. DNA of the CDR3: TGTGCCAGCAGCTCGCCTCTGGGGAGCTATGGCTACACCTTC. Its translation is CASSSPLGSYGYTF.